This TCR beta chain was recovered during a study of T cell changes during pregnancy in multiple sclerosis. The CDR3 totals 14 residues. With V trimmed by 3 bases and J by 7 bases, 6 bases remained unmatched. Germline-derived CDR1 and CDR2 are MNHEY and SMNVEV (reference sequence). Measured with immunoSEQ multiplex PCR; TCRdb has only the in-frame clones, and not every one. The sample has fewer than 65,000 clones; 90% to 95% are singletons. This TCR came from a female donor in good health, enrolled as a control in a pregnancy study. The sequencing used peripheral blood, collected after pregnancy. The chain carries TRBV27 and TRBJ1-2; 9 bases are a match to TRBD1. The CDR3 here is CASSFRQGGGGYTF. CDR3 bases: TGTGCCAGCAGTTTCCGACAGGGGGGAGGTGGCTACACCTTC.